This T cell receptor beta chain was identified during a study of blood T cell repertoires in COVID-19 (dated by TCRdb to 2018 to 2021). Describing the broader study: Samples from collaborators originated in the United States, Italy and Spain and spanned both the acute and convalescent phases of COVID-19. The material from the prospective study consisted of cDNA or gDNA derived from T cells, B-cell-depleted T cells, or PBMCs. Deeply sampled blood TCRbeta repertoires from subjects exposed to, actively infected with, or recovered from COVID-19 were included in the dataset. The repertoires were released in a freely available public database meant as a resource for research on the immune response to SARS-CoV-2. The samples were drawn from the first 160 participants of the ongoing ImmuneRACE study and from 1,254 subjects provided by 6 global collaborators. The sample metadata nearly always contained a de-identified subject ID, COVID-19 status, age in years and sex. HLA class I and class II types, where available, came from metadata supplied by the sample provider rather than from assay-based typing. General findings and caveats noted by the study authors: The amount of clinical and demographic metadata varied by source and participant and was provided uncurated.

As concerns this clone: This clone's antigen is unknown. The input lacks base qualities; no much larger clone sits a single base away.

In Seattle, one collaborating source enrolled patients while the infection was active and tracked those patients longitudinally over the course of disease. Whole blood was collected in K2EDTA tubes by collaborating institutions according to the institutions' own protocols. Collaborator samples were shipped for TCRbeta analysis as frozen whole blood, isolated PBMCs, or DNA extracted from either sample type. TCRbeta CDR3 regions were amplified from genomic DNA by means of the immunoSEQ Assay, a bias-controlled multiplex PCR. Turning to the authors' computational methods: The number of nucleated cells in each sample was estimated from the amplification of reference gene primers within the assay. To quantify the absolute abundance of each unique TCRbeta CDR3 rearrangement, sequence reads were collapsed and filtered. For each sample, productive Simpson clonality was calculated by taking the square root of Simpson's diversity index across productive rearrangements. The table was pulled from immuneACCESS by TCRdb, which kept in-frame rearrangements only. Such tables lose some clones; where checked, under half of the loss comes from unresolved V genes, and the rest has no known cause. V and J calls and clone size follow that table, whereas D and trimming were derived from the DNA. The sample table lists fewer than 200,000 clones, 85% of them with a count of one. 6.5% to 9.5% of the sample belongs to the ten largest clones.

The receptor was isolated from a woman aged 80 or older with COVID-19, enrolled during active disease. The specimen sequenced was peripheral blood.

The CDR3 loop reads CASSLTLAGAQETQYF. The bases are TGTGCCAGCAGCTTAACGCTAGCGGGGGCTCAGGAGACCCAGTACTTC. The receptor chain draws on TRBV11-1 and TRBJ2-5; 10 of the junction bases match TRBD2. The CDR3 has 16 amino acids, counting the end cysteine and phenylalanine. Only the CDR3 DNA stays, 48 bases, in frame from base 1. V loses 2 bases at its end and J loses 5 bases; junction bases beyond the gene matches: 8. CDR1 and CDR2 (SGHAT, FQDESV) derive from the germline V gene (reference sequence). With all but the CDR3 taken from the reference TRBV11-1 and TRBJ2-5 genes, the full variable domain is: EAEVAQSPRYKITEKSQAVAFWCDPISGHATLYWYRQILGQGPELLVQFQDESVVDDSQLPKDRFSAERLKGVDSTLKIQPAELGDSAMYLCASSLTLAGAQETQYFGPGTRLLVL.